One and the same sample provided the 10 T cell receptor beta chains below, sequenced in a study of tumor-infiltrating lymphocytes in primary liver carcinoma. RNA was extracted from whole blood without cell sorting, alongside germline DNA. The input was approximately 500 ng total RNA; TCR beta cDNA was made from it with a constant-region primer. Library construction for TCR beta comprised three nested multiplex PCR rounds performed with slightly modified ARM-PCR. TRBV1-TRBV30 forward primers and a C-beta reverse primer were used in the first two PCR rounds, which each ran for about 9 cycles. TCRdb called the multiplex PCR reads again in MiXCR, with one record for every CDR3 protein. The sample gives 330,000 or so distinct CDR3 sequences, roughly two thirds of which show up once; under 8% is in the top ten. The specimen was peripheral blood. The receptors come from a man aged 40-49 years with primary liver carcinoma and hepatitis B virus infection.

The V gene is TRBV14, the J gene TRBJ1-1; D call uncertain. This CDR3 has 14 amino acids. Germline CDR1 reads SGHDN; CDR2 reads FVKESK. Trimming took 0 bases from V and 0 from J, leaving 5 bases between them. The CDR3 region has the DNA TGTGCCAGCAGCCAAGATTCCATGAACACTGAAGCTTTCTTT. It is translated as CASSQDSMNTEAFF.

In its sample, this clonotype was seen once. This clone may be a read error of a much larger clone one base away. The gene calls are TRBV4-2 and TRBJ2-5, with TRBD2 as a possible D gene (6 bases). This CDR3 contains 14 residues. Looked up from germline, CDR1 is LGHNA and CDR2 is YNFKEQ. Trimming stripped 3 bases from V and 1 base from J, with 9 bases between. The CDR3 bases are TGTGCCAGCAGCCAGACGACTAGCCAAGAGACCCAGTACTTC. Its translation is CASSQTTSQETQYF.

Worth noting for this clonotype: At one end the junction does not follow the germline gene, possibly because of a read error. The rearrangement uses TRBV11-1 and TRBJ2-2, with D possibly being TRBD2 (6 bases). The CDR3 extends over 16 amino acids. Germline lookup yields CDR1 SGHAT and CDR2 FQDESV (reference sequence). The CDR3 DNA reads as TGTGCCAGCAGCCTAGGAGGGGAGATGAACACCGGGGAGCTGCTTTTT. This codes for CASSLGGEMNTGELLF. Drawing the rest from reference TRBV11-1 and TRBJ2-2, the complete variable domain is EAEVAQSPRYKITEKSQAVAFWCDPISGHATLYWYRQILGQGPELLVQFQDESVVDDSQLPKDRFSAERLKGVDSTLKIQPAELGDSAMYLCASSLGGEMNTGELLFGEGSRLTVL.

This clonotype was seen repeatedly, ten times or more. The rearrangement links TRBV4-2 to TRBJ1-4; a possible D gene is TRBD1 (5 bases). The length of the CDR3 is 15 residues. Between the trimmed V and J ends, which lost 1 base and 7 bases, there was a span of 13 bases. Germline V gene data show CDR1 as LGHNA and CDR2 as YNFKEQ. DNA for the CDR3: TGTGCCAGCAGCCAAGCCGACAGATTCGGTGAAAAACTGTTTTTT. It specifies CASSQADRFGEKLFF.

The chain couples TRBV30 to TRBJ2-3, with D maybe TRBD2 (5 bases). The CDR3 consists of 14 residues. In germline, CDR1 is GTSNPN, CDR2 SVGIG (reference sequence). V lost 8 bases and J lost 0, with 15 bases in between. This CDR3 reads CAVLQAESTDTQYF. The CDR3 DNA reads TGTGCCGTATTACAAGCGGAGAGCACAGATACGCAGTATTTT.

The chain joins TRBV7-9 to TRBJ2-1, with 12 bases identical to TRBD2. CDR1 is SEHNR and CDR2 is FQNEAQ in the germline V gene (reference sequence). CDR3 length: 16 amino acids. V trimming: 4 bases; J trimming: 4 bases; junction bases outside the gene matches: 5. The CDR3 loop reads CASSSRLAGAYNEQFF. As DNA, the CDR3 is TGTGCCAGCAGCTCCAGACTAGCGGGGGCTTACAATGAGCAGTTCTTC.

The chain links TRBV5-1 to TRBJ1-1; D call uncertain. Between the trimmed V and J ends, which lost 0 bases and 4 bases, there was a span of 16 bases. CDR1 SGHRS and CDR2 YFSETQ come from the germline V gene. The CDR3 totals 16 residues. CDR3 loop: CASSLAGDPTGTEAFF. The CDR3 bases are TGCGCCAGCAGCTTGGCCGGAGATCCGACGGGCACTGAAGCTTTCTTT. The whole variable domain, filled in from reference TRBV5-1 and TRBJ1-1, reads KAGVTQTPRYLIKTRGQQVTLSCSPISGHRSVSWYQQTPGQGLQFLFEYFSETQRNKGNFPGRFSGRQFSNSRSEMNVSTLELGDSALYLCASSLAGDPTGTEAFFGQGTRLTVV.

Remarks on this clonotype: A read error may explain this, as a much larger clone is one base away. V and J are TRBV7-9 and TRBJ1-3; D is perhaps TRBD1 (5 bases). The germline V gene encodes CDR1 SEHNR and CDR2 FQNEAQ (reference sequence). The CDR3 length is 15 residues. The CDR3 loop reads CASSFWDPSGNTIHF. The CDR3 region has the DNA TGTGCCAGCAGCTTTTGGGACCCCTCTGGAAACACCATACATTTT.

The sample holds many counts of this clonotype. The chain couples TRBV6-5 to TRBJ2-1, with 8 nucleotides matching TRBD1. Losses at the gene ends were 6 bases for V and 1 base for J; bases not matched to a gene: 5. This CDR3 has 15 residues. Germline assignment: CDR1 MNHEY and CDR2 SVGAGI. The CDR3 here is CASSRQGSSYNEQFF. The CDR3 nucleotides are TGTGCCAGCAGCAGACAGGGGTCGTCCTACAATGAGCAGTTCTTC.

Comments on this clonotype: Compared with germline, one end of the junction differs, possibly owing to a read error. V gene TRBV5-1 combines with J gene TRBJ2-3, with a weak D call TRBD1 (6 bases). The CDR3 is 15 amino acids. The germline CDR1 and CDR2 sequences are SGHRS and YFSETQ. CDR3 nucleotides: TGCGCCAACAGCTTGTTGGGGGCTAGCACAGGTACGCGGTATTTT. It specifies CANSLLGASTGTRYF.